The entry below gives a single T cell receptor (beta chain) sequence along with its context. Its cognate antigen is unknown. Germline and junction disagree at one end, which may indicate a read error. The entry originates in a study of tumor and adjacent non-tumor tissue in lung cancer. Findings and caveats of the study: Normal lung showed higher cumulative top 100 clone frequency than tumor.

No cell sorting was done before RNA was extracted from the tissue. Three rounds of nested PCR, following a modified ARM-PCR protocol, produced the TCRbeta library. TCRdb processed the multiplex PCR reads anew with MiXCR; each CDR3 protein has one entry. The table includes some 200,000 distinct CDR3 sequences, less than 80% detected once. The CDR3 is 13 amino acids. Looked up from germline, CDR1 is SGHNT and CDR2 is YENEEA. V gene TRBV11-3 combines with J gene TRBJ2-3; no definite D call. Sequencing used lung tumor tissue. The source of this sequence is a man between 60 and 75 years old with non-small cell lung cancer. For the CDR3, the DNA is TGTACCAGCAGCATATTAATAGGCCCAACGCAGTATTTT. Encoded protein: CTSSILIGPTQYF.